The 21 T cell receptor beta chains listed next were all sequenced from one sample in a study of shared clonotypes between healthy human individuals. Repertoires were generated with immunoSEQ multiplex PCR, while TCRdb's copy carries only in-frame clones and drops some. Of roughly 1.5 million clones listed, approximately 98% were seen once; the top ten hold 0.45%. Sequencing was carried out using naive CD4+ T cells sorted from blood. Subset indicated: CD45RA+ positively selected. The receptors were gathered from a man aged 25-45 years in good health.

V is TRBV5-4 and J is TRBJ1-1; D uncertain. Germline CDR1 SGHNT, CDR2 YYREEE (reference sequence). V was shortened by 3 bases and J by 1 base, with 13 bases between the two germline ends. This CDR3 is 15 amino acids long. CDR3 sequence: CASSSGGSGNTEAFF. The DNA of the CDR3 is TGTGCCAGCAGCTCGGGAGGGTCTGGGAACACTGAAGCTTTCTTT.

The genes are TRBV7-8 and TRBJ2-1; tentatively, D is TRBD1 (5 bases). Germline V gene lookup returns CDR1 SGHVS and CDR2 FQNEAQ. The CDR3 covers 15 residues. Trimming removed 5 bases from V and 5 bases from J, with 16 bases in between. In DNA, the CDR3 is TGTGCCAGCAGCCCCTTTAGGACACCTAACAATGAGCAGTTCTTC. This codes for CASSPFRTPNNEQFF.

The chain has TRBV4-1 and TRBJ2-2; 10 bases are a match to TRBD2. The CDR3 runs 14 residues. V dropped 6 bases and J dropped 6; count of bases not matched to a gene: 4. CDR1 is MGHRA, CDR2 YSYEKL, per germline. Written as DNA, the CDR3 is TGCGCCAGCAGAGTAGCGGGAGGCTCCGGGGAGCTGTTTTTT. It specifies CASRVAGGSGELFF.

The rearrangement links TRBV6-5 to TRBJ1-5, with D uncertain. CDR1 and CDR2 from the germline V gene are MNHEY and SVGAGI. The CDR3 is made up of 16 amino acids. The V gene lost 2 bases and the J gene lost 0 bases, with 11 bases spanning the gap. CDR3 nucleotides: TGTGCCAGCAGTTACCGTTCAGGACTTAGCAATCAGCCCCAGCATTTT. This gives the protein CASSYRSGLSNQPQHF.

The table lists this clone with a count of one. The chain links TRBV19 to TRBJ2-7; D tentatively fits TRBD1 or TRBD2 (5 bases each). CDR1 and CDR2 (germline): LNHDA, SQIVND (reference sequence). V was pared by 2 bases and J by 3 bases, with 14 bases between. The CDR3 is made up of 15 amino acids. The CDR3, as DNA: TGTGCCAGTAGTATACGATCGAGGGGTAACTACGAGCAGTACTTC. It translates to CASSIRSRGNYEQYF.

The chain is built from TRBV5-4 and TRBJ2-7; 8 bases map to TRBD2. The CDR3 runs to 13 residues. Germline V gene lookup returns CDR1 SGHNT and CDR2 YYREEE (reference sequence). Germline trimming cut 5 bases from V and 5 bases from J; bases unmatched to any gene: 6. Here the CDR3 DNA reads TGTGCCAGCAGAGCGGGAGTTCGAGACGAGCAGTACTTC. Its protein product is CASRAGVRDEQYF.

The rearrangement uses TRBV7-2 and TRBJ2-3; no firm D call. Trimming took 2 bases from V and 0 from J, leaving 6 bases between them. The CDR3 spans 14 residues. Germline lookup yields CDR1 SGHTA and CDR2 FQGNSA. CDR3 nucleotide sequence: TGTGCCAGCAGCTTATACCCGAGCACAGATACGCAGTATTTT. Protein sequence: CASSLYPSTDTQYF.

This sequence joins TRBV7-8 and TRBJ1-5, with 8 bases aligning to TRBD1. V was pared by 0 bases and J by 6 bases, with 7 bases of the junction left unmatched. This CDR3 has 16 amino acids. CDR1 and CDR2 (germline): SGHVS, FQNEAQ. The CDR3 protein is CASSLAQGAAVQPQHF. DNA of the CDR3: TGTGCCAGCAGCTTAGCGCAGGGGGCGGCTGTTCAGCCCCAGCATTTT. The entire variable domain, with the rest obtained from reference TRBV7-8 and TRBJ1-5, is as follows: GAGVSQSPRYKVAKRGQDVALRCDPISGHVSLFWYQQALGQGPEFLTYFQNEAQLDKSGLPSDRFFAERPEGSVSTLKIQRTQQEDSAVYLCASSLAQGAAVQPQHFGDGTRLSIL.

The chain combines TRBV11-2 with TRBJ2-1, with 8 bases lining up with TRBD2. With 6 bases clipped from V and 8 bases from J, the junction kept 9 bases outside the gene matches. Germline-derived CDR1 and CDR2 are SGHAT and FQNNGV. This CDR3 is built from 14 residues. As DNA, the CDR3 is TGTGCCAGCAGGGGGGGGACTAGTTTCGATGAGCAGTTCTTC. Its translation is CASRGGTSFDEQFF.

The J gene is TRBJ1-4, the V gene TRBV4-1; D unresolved. V lost 0 bases to trimming and J lost 8 bases, with 16 bases between them. Germline V gene lookup returns CDR1 MGHRA and CDR2 YSYEKL. This CDR3 contains 16 residues. The CDR3 region is CASSQDLSDPLEKLFF. In nucleotides, the CDR3 is TGCGCCAGCAGCCAAGATTTGTCGGACCCTCTCGAAAAACTGTTTTTT.

V and J are TRBV6-1 and TRBJ2-7; no clear D gene. V lost 2 bases and J lost 0, with 11 bases in between. The CDR3 extends over 15 amino acids. Germline CDR1 reads MNHNS; CDR2 reads SASEGT. The CDR3 nucleotides are TGTGCCAGCAGTGAATTGGGAAGGAGCTCCTACGAGCAGTACTTC. It yields the protein CASSELGRSSYEQYF.

This chain joins TRBV28 and TRBJ2-7; 9 bases align to TRBD2. V dropped 4 bases and J dropped 7; count of bases not matched to a gene: 11. CDR3 size: 15 residues. Germline CDR1 and CDR2: MDHEN and SYDVKM. DNA of the CDR3: TGTGCCAGCAGTTCGAGAACGCGCGGGAGGGTTGAGCAGTACTTC. Encoded protein: CASSSRTRGRVEQYF.

The chain couples TRBV5-1 to TRBJ2-1; D tentatively fits TRBD1 or TRBD2 (5 bases each). In germline, CDR1 is SGHRS, CDR2 YFSETQ. CDR3 length equals 15 residues. V dropped 0 bases and J dropped 4 bases, with 11 bases sitting between them. CDR3 nucleotides: TGCGCCAGCAGCTTGGCCCAGGGAGAGTACAATGAGCAGTTCTTC. Amino acids: CASSLAQGEYNEQFF.

V gene TRBV5-4 combines with J gene TRBJ2-5; no definite D call. The germline V gene has CDR1 SGHNT and CDR2 YYREEE (reference sequence). This CDR3 region has 15 residues. V was shortened by 0 bases and J by 2 bases, with 11 bases between the two germline ends. CDR3 sequence reads: CASSLAHYRQETQYF. For the CDR3, the DNA is TGTGCCAGCAGCTTGGCCCACTACCGACAAGAGACCCAGTACTTC.

The rearrangement joins TRBV15 to TRBJ2-1; D is possibly TRBD1 or TRBD2 (6 bases each). This CDR3 region has 17 residues. The V gene lost 0 bases and the J gene lost 8 bases, with 20 bases spanning the gap. Germline V gene data show CDR1 as LNHNV and CDR2 as YYDKDF (reference sequence). The CDR3 loop reads CATSRDRRGEGMDEQFF. Written as DNA, the CDR3 is TGTGCCACCAGCAGAGATAGAAGGGGGGAAGGGATGGATGAGCAGTTCTTC.

This clone was detected only once. V is TRBV29-1 and J is TRBJ2-1; 12 nucleotides agree with TRBD2. The ends lost 2 bases at V and 8 bases at J; junction bases unmatched: 10. This CDR3 comprises 16 residues. Germline V lookup: CDR1 SQVTM, CDR2 ANQGSEA. The CDR3 sequence: CSVEPLPTSGSDEQFF. Here the CDR3 DNA reads TGCAGCGTTGAACCCCTCCCGACTAGCGGGAGCGATGAGCAGTTCTTC.

The CDR3 bases are TGTGCCAGCGCGGCTGACGCCGCCAAAAACATTCAGTACTTC. Translation gives CASAADAAKNIQYF. The chain recombines TRBV6-6 with TRBJ2-4; D not resolved. Germline V CDR1 and CDR2: MNHNY, SVGAGI (reference sequence). This CDR3 has 14 residues. Trimming shortened V by 8 bases and J by 1 base, and 12 bases separated the two germline ends.

The rearrangement links TRBV28 to TRBJ2-1, with 9 nucleotides matching TRBD1. This CDR3 contains 13 residues. The germline V gene encodes CDR1 MDHEN and CDR2 SYDVKM. V lost 6 bases and J lost 4; bases outside the gene matches: 1. Here the CDR3 DNA reads TGTGCCAGCAGGGGGACAGGGTACAATGAGCAGTTCTTC. Translating gives CASRGTGYNEQFF.

The chain joins TRBV6-5 to TRBJ1-3, with a weak D call TRBD1 (5 bases). The length of the CDR3 is 15 residues. V was clipped by 0 bases and J by 2 bases, with 8 bases between them. Germline V gene lookup returns CDR1 MNHEY and CDR2 SVGAGI. CDR3 protein: CASSYSGRAGNTIYF. CDR3 DNA: TGTGCCAGCAGTTACTCGGGCAGGGCTGGAAACACCATATATTTT.

The V call is TRBV5-1, the J call TRBJ1-4, with 8 positions matching TRBD1. V trimming: 0 bases; J trimming: 2 bases; junction bases outside the gene matches: 0. The CDR3 loop spans 15 amino acids. CDR1 is SGHRS, CDR2 YFSETQ, per germline. The CDR3, as DNA: TGCGCCAGCAGCTTGGGACAGGGGACTAATGAAAAACTGTTTTTT. As protein: CASSLGQGTNEKLFF.

On this clone itself: Other nucleotide sequences in the sample specify the same CDR3. The chain couples TRBV5-4 to TRBJ2-1; D is uncertain. The ends were cut back, 3 bases at V and 0 bases at J, with 10 bases in the middle. This CDR3 comprises 15 residues. In germline, CDR1 is SGHNT, CDR2 YYREEE (reference sequence). CDR3 loop: CASSSRSSSYNEQFF. The CDR3, as DNA: TGTGCCAGCAGCTCCCGTTCGAGCTCCTACAATGAGCAGTTCTTC.